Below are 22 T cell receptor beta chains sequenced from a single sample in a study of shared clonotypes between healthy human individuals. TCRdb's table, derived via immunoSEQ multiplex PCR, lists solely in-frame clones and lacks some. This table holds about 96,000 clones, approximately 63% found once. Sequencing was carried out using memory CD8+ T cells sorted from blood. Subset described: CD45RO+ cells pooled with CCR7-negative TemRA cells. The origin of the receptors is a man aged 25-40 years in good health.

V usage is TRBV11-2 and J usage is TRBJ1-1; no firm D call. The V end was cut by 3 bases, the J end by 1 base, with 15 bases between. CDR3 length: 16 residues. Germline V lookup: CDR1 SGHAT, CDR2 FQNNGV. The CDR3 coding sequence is TGTGCCAGCAGCTTGGTCCTTGGCGTAAAGAACACTGAAGCTTTCTTT. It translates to CASSLVLGVKNTEAFF.

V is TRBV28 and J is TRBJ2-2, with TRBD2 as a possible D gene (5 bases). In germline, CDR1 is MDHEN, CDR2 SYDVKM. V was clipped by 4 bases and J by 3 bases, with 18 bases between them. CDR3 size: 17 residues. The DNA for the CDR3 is TGTGCCAGCAGTTCCCATATCCTGGACGGGGACACCGGGGAGCTGTTTTTT. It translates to CASSSHILDGDTGELFF.

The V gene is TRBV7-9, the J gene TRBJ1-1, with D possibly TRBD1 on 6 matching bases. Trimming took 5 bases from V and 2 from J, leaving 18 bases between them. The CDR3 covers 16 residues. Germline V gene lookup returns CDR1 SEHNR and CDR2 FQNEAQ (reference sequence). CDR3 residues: CASSPRVKTGNTEAFF. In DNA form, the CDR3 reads TGTGCCAGCAGCCCGAGGGTCAAGACAGGTAACACTGAAGCTTTCTTT.

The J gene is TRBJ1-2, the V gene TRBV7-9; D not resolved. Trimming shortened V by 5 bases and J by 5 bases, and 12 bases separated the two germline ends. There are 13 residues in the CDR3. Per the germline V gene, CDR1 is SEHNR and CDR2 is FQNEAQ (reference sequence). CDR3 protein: CASSRTTTYGYTF. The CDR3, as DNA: TGTGCCAGCAGCCGAACCACGACGTATGGCTACACCTTC.

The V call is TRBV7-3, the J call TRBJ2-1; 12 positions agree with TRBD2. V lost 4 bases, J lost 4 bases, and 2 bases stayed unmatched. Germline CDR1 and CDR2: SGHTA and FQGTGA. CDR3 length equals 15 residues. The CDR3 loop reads CASSSSGREYNEQFF. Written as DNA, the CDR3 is TGTGCCAGCAGCTCTAGCGGGAGGGAATACAATGAGCAGTTCTTC.

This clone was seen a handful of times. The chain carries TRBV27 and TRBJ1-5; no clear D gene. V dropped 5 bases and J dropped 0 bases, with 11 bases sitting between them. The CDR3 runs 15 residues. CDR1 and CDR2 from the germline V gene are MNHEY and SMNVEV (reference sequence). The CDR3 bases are TGTGCCAGCAGTCCTCTCCGATATAGCAATCAGCCCCAGCATTTT. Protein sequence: CASSPLRYSNQPQHF.

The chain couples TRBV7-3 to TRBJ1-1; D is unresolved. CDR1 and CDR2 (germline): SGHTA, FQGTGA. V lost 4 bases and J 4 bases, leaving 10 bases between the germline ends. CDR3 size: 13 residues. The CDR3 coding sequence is TGTGCCAGCAGCTCCCGGTGGGGCACTGAAGCTTTCTTT. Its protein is CASSSRWGTEAFF.

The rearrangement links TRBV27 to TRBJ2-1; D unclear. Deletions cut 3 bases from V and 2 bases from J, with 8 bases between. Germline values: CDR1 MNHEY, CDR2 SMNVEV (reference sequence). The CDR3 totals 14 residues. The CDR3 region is CASSLGSTYNEQFF. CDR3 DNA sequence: TGTGCCAGCAGTTTGGGATCCACCTACAATGAGCAGTTCTTC.

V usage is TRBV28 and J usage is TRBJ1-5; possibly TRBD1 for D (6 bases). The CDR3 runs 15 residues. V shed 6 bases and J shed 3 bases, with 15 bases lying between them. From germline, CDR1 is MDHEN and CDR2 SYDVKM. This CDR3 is CASSQLGGPNQPQHF. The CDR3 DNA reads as TGTGCCAGCAGCCAACTAGGGGGGCCCAATCAGCCCCAGCATTTT.

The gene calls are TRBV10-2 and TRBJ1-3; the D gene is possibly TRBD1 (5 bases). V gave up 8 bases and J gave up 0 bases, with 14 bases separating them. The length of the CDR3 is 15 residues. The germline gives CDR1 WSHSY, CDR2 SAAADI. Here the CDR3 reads CASFTGGGSGNTIYF. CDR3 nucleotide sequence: TGCGCCAGCTTTACCGGCGGGGGCTCTGGAAACACCATATATTTT.

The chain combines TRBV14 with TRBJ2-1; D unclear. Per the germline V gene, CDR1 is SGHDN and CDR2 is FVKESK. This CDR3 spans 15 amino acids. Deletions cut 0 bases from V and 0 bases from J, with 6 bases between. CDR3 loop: CASSQDPSSYNEQFF. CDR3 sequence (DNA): TGTGCCAGCAGCCAAGACCCGAGCTCCTACAATGAGCAGTTCTTC.

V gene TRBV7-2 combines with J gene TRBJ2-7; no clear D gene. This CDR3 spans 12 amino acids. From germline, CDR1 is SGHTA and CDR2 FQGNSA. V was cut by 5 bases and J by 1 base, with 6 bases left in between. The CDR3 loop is CASSRFSYEQYF. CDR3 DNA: TGTGCCAGCAGCAGATTTTCCTACGAGCAGTACTTC.

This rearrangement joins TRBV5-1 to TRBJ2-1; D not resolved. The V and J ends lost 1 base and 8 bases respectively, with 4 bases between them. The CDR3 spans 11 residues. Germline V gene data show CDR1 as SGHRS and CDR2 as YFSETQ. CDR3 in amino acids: CASSLFDEQFF. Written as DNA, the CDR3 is TGCGCCAGCAGCTTGTTCGATGAGCAGTTCTTC.

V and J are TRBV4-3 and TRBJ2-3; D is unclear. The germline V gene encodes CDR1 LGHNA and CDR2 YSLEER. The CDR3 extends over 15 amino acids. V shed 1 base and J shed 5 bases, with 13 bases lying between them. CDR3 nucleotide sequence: TGCGCCAGCAGCCAAGCGGAGACTCGCCGAGATACGCAGTATTTT. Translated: CASSQAETRRDTQYF.

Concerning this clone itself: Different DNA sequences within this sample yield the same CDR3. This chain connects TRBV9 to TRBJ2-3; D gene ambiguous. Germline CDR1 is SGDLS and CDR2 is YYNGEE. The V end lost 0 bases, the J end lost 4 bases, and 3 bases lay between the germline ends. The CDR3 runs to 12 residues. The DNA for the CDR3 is TGTGCCAGCAGCGTAGTATCAGATACGCAGTATTTT. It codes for CASSVVSDTQYF.

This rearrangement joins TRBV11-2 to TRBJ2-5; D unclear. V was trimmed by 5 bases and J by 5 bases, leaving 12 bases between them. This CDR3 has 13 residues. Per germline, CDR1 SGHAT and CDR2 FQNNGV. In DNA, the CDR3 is TGTGCCAGCAGCCCAACCCTTAGGGAGACCCAGTACTTC. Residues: CASSPTLRETQYF. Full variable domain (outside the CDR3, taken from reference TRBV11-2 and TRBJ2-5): EAGVAQSPRYKIIEKRQSVAFWCNPISGHATLYWYQQILGQGPKLLIQFQNNGVVDDSQLPKDRFSAERLKGVDSTLKIQPAKLEDSAVYLCASSPTLRETQYFGPGTRLLVL.

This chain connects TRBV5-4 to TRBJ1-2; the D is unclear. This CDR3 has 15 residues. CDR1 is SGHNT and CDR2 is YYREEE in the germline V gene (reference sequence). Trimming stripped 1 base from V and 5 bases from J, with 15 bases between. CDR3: CASSLWLGIAYGYTF. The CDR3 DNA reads TGTGCCAGCAGCTTGTGGCTGGGGATAGCATATGGCTACACCTTC.

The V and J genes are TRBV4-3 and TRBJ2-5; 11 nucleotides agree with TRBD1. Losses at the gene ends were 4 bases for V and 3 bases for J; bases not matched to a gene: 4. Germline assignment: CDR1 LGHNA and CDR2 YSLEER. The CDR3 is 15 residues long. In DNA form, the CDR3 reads TGCGCCAGCAGCCCCAGGGACAGGGGGAAAGAGACCCAGTACTTC. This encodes CASSPRDRGKETQYF.

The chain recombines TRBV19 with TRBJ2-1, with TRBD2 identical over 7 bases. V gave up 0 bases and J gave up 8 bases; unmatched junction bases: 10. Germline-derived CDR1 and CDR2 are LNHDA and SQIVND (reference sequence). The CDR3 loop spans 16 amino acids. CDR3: CASSIDGGGVGDEQFF. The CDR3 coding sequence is TGTGCCAGTAGTATAGATGGGGGAGGGGTGGGCGATGAGCAGTTCTTC.

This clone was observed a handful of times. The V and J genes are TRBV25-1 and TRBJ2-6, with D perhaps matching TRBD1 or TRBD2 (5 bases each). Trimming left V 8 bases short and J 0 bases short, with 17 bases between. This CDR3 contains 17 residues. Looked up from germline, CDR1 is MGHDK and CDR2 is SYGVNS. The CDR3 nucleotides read TGTGCCAGCCAGGTGGGGCGAGGGCCCTCTGGGGCCAACGTCCTGACTTTC. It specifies CASQVGRGPSGANVLTF.

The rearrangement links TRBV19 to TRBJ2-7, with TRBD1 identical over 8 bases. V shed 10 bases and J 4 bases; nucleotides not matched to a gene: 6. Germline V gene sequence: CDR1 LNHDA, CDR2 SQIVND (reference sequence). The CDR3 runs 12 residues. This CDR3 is CANTGGRYEQYF. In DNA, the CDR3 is TGTGCCAACACAGGGGGTAGATACGAGCAGTACTTC.

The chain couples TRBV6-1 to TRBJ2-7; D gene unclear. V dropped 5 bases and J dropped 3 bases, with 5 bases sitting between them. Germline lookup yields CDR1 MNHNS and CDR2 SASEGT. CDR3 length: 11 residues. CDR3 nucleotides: TGTGCCAGCAGTTCCCTCTACGAGCAGTACTTC. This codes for CASSSLYEQYF.